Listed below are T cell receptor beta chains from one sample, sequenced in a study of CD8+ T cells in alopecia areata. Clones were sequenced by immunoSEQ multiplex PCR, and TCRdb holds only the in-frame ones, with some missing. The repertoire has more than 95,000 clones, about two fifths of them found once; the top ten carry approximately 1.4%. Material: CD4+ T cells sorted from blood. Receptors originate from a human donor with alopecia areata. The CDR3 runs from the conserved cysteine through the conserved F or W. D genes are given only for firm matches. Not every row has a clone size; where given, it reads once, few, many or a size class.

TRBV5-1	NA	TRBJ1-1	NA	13	TGCGCCAGCAGCTTTGACGCCGGGACAGAAGCTTTCTTT	CASSFDAGTEAFF
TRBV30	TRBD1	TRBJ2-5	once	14	TGTGCCTGGAGCCCCGACAGGGGGGCAGAGACCCAGTACTTC	CAWSPDRGAETQYF
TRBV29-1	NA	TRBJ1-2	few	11	TGCAGTGGACGGACTAACTATGGCTACACCTTC	CSGRTNYGYTF
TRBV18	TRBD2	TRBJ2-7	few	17	TGTGCCAGCTCTGTGGGACTAGCGGGATCAGGGTCGGACGAGCAGTACTTC	CASSVGLAGSGSDEQYF
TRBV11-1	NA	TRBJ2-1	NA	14	TGTGCCAGCAGCTACCGGAGCTCCTACAATGAGCAGTTCTTC	CASSYRSSYNEQFF
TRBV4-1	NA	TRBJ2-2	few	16	TGCGCCAGCAGCCAAGTACTCGGGGCGAACACCGGGGAGCTGTTTTTT	CASSQVLGANTGELFF
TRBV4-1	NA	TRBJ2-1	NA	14	TGCGCCAGCAACCGGGGAGGTCGTAGCAATGAGCAGTTCTTC	CASNRGGRSNEQFF
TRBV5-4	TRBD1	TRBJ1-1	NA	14	TGTGCCAGCAGCTTTGCAGGGGGGCACACTGAAGCTTTCTTT	CASSFAGGHTEAFF
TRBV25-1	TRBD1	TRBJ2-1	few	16	TGTGCCAGCGGCCTTTCGGGACAGCGCTCCTACAATGAGCAGTTCTTC	CASGLSGQRSYNEQFF
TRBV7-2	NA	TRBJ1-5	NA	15	TGTGCCAGCAGCTTAAGCAGGGTGAGCAATCAGCCCCAGCATTTT	CASSLSRVSNQPQHF
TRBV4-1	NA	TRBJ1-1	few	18	TGCGCCAGCAGCCAAGATTTCAGGGGTTTTGGAATGAACACTGAAGCTTTCTTT	CASSQDFRGFGMNTEAFF
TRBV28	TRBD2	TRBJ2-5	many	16	TGTGCCAGCCGCGGGAGAACTAGGGCGGTCCAAGAGACCCAGTACTTC	CASRGRTRAVQETQYF
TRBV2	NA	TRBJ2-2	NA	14	TGTGCCAGCAGGGGTAGCCCGGGCACCGGGGAGCTGTTTTTT	CASRGSPGTGELFF
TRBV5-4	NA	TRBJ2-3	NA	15	TGTGCCAGCAGCCTCCGACAGAGTAGCGGACATACGCAGTATTTT	CASSLRQSSGHTQYF
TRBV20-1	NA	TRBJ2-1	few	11	TGCAGTGCCCCACGAGGGAGTGAGCAGTTCTTC	CSAPRGSEQFF
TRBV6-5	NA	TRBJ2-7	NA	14	TGTGCCAGCAGGCCTGGACGATACTCCTACGAGCAGTACTTC	CASRPGRYSYEQYF